The rows below give T cell receptor beta chains drawn from one sample of a study of blood T cell repertoires in COVID-19. Here immunoSEQ multiplex PCR was the method, and the copy in TCRdb shows in-frame clones only, minus some. The sample includes some 270,000 clones, roughly 85% seen only once; the top ten take about 8.2%. The sequenced material came from PBMCs or T cells enriched from blood (not recorded which). These receptors originate from a woman between 45 and 65 years old with acute COVID-19. CDR3s include the opening cysteine and the closing phenylalanine or tryptophan. The D gene is left open where the match is weak. Clone size is not always given. Where it is, it says once, few, many or a class for expanded clones.

v_gene,d_gene,j_gene,abundance,CDR3aa,CDR3nt
TRBV7-2,TRBD1,TRBJ1-5,.,CASSLGQFSHQPQHF,TGTGCCAGCAGCCTGGGACAGTTCTCGCATCAGCCCCAGCATTTT
TRBV11-2,TRBD1,TRBJ1-1,once,CASSRPQAGTGMPEAFF,TGTGCCAGTTCCCGACCACAAGCCGGGACAGGGATGCCTGAAGCTTTCTTT
TRBV7-2,TRBD1,TRBJ1-6,few,CASSLGTGLNSPLHF,TGTGCCAGCAGCTTAGGGACAGGCCTAAATTCACCCCTCCACTTT
TRBV7-9,TRBD2,TRBJ2-5,.,CASSSPLGGGNQETQYF,TGTGCCAGCAGCTCCCCCCTCGGCGGGGGAAATCAAGAGACCCAGTACTTC
TRBV5-1,.,TRBJ1-4,.,CASSLSGLEEKLFF,TGCGCCAGCAGCTTGTCAGGGTTGGAGGAAAAACTGTTTTTT
TRBV7-2,.,TRBJ1-3,.,CASSLTDLSGNTIYF,TGTGCCAGCAGCTTGACAGACCTCTCTGGAAACACCATATATTTT
TRBV9,.,TRBJ1-2,.,CASSVGQGPLYGYTF,TGTGCCAGCAGCGTAGGGCAGGGGCCACTCTATGGCTACACCTTC
TRBV18,TRBD1,TRBJ2-3,.,CASSPATGGTDTQYF,TGTGCCAGCTCACCGGCGACAGGGGGGACAGATACGCAGTATTTT
TRBV5-1,.,TRBJ1-1,.,CASSPVGGLNTEAFF,TGCGCCAGCAGCCCTGTCGGGGGGCTGAACACTGAAGCTTTCTTT
TRBV12-3/TRBV12-4,TRBD1,TRBJ2-1,.,CASRGTGANEQFF,TGTGCCAGCCGCGGGACAGGGGCCAATGAGCAGTTCTTC
TRBV5-1,.,TRBJ1-6,once,CASSLGGNSINSPLHF,TGCGCCAGCAGCTTGGGAGGGAACTCCATTAATTCACCCCTCCACTTT
TRBV7-8,.,TRBJ2-2,.,CASSLGGPGTGELFF,TGTGCCAGCAGCTTAGGGGGGCCGGGGACCGGGGAGCTGTTTTTT
TRBV5-1,.,TRBJ1-1,few,CASNPTGPNTEAFF,TGCGCCAGCAACCCGACAGGCCCGAACACTGAAGCTTTCTTT
TRBV7-2,TRBD1,TRBJ2-3,.,CASSSRQGRDTQYF,TGTGCCAGCAGCTCACGACAGGGCCGGGATACGCAGTATTTT
TRBV5-1,.,TRBJ2-5,.,CASSWDNQETQYF,TGCGCCAGCAGCTGGGACAATCAGGAGACCCAGTACTTC
TRBV18,.,TRBJ2-1,.,CASSPRSQPNEQFF,TGTGCCAGCTCACCCCGTAGCCAACCCAATGAGCAGTTCTTC
TRBV10-3,.,TRBJ1-5,few,CAISDGELQPQHF,TGTGCCATCAGTGATGGGGAGTTGCAGCCCCAGCATTTT